This T cell receptor (beta chain) is drawn from a study of early T cells in non-severe SARS-CoV-2 infection (TCRdb year 2021). For the wider study: Bulk RNA from unsorted whole blood was used for TCR sequencing, so alpha and beta chains could not be paired. The investigation overall reported the following: Matching against VDJdb was skewed toward anti-spike CD8 responses, likely underestimated virus-specific expansions, and missed private and CD4 specificities.

Libraries were built with 5' RACE. The sequencer was a NextSeq 500. In the TCR library protocol, unique molecular identifiers were attached to individual cDNA molecules to correct for PCR bias and sequencing error. TCR alpha and beta chains were both sequenced, and the abundances of alpha and beta sequences in each sample were closely correlated with each other. As for the original processing: Decombinator V4 was used to annotate TCR sequences for V gene, J gene and CDR3. TCRs were defined as expanded if a significant change between any two time points was detected under a Poisson model with p below 0.0001. TCR abundances were normalised to the total number of TCRs sequenced in each sample and reported as counts per million. MAIT TCRs were defined by TRAV1-2 paired with TRAJ12, TRAJ20 or TRAJ33, and iNKT TCRs by TRAV10 paired with TRAJ18. A search of VDJdb, accessed on 1 November 2021, was run for TCRs annotated to CMV, EBV and SARS-CoV-2, with TCRs annotated for multiple antigens excluded. TCRdb trimmed the raw reads at Q25, called clones with MiXCR and kept productive beta chains. All rows with the same CDR3 protein become a single entry with the most common DNA and genes. What appears here as the V and J calls and clone size reflects TCRdb's work, not the paper's. The sample contains approximately 48,000 distinct CDR3 sequences, roughly 6% of them found a single time. The biggest ten clones account for roughly 2.8% of the sample.

In the germline V gene, CDR1 corresponds to SGHVS and CDR2 to FNYEAQ. Trimming costs V 5 bases and J 3 bases, and their ends lie 10 bases apart. The CDR3 contains 13 residues, cysteine and phenylalanine counted. The entry retains the CDR3 DNA only, 39 bases that are in frame from base 1. This was a case-control study nested in a cohort of healthcare workers in London, UK, who had nasopharyngeal swab PCR tests and blood samples taken every week. Healthcare workers were enrolled in the week of the UK lockdown, from 23 to 31 March 2020, and were followed every week for up to roughly 16 weeks. This clonotype has a count of ten or more. Its antigen is unknown. The record has no base qualities; no much larger clone is one base away.

The rearrangement combines TRBV7-6 with TRBJ2-5; the D region possibly corresponds to TRBD1 (6 bases align). This receptor was taken from an adult who was a healthcare worker with PCR-confirmed SARS-CoV-2 infection or an uninfected control (not recorded which). This specimen was whole blood, taken at baseline. The DNA sequence is TGTGCCAGCAGCGGGCCAGGGGAAGAGACCCAGTACTTC. The translation is CASSGPGEETQYF.